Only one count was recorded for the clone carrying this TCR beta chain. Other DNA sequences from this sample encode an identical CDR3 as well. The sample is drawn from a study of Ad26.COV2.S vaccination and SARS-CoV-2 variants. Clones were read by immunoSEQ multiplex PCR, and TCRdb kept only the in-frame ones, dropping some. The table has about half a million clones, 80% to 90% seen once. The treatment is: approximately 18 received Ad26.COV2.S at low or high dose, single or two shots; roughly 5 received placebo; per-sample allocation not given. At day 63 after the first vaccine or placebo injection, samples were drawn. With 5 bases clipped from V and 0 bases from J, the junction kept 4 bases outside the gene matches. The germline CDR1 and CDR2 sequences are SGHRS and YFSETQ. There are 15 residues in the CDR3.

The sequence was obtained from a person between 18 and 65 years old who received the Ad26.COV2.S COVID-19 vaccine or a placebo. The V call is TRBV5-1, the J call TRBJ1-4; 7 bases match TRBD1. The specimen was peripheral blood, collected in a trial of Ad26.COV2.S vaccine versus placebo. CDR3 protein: CASSPQGATNEKLFF. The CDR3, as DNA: TGCGCCAGCAGTCCCCAGGGGGCAACTAATGAAAAACTGTTTTTT.